This T cell receptor beta chain was captured by sequencing in a study of blood T cell repertoires in COVID-19 (dated by TCRdb to 2020 to 2021). With regard to the full study: Samples from collaborators originated in the United States, Italy and Spain and spanned both the acute and convalescent phases of COVID-19. The material from the prospective study consisted of cDNA or gDNA derived from T cells, B-cell-depleted T cells, or PBMCs. Subjects who had been exposed to COVID-19, were actively infected with it, or had recovered from it provided the deeply sampled blood TCRbeta repertoires that made up the dataset. The repertoires were released in a freely available public database meant as a resource for research on the immune response to SARS-CoV-2. The samples were drawn from two sources: the first 160 participants of the ongoing ImmuneRACE study, and over 950 subjects contributed by 6 global collaborators. Sample metadata almost always included a de-identified subject ID, COVID-19 status, age in years and sex. Where available, HLA class I and class II types were taken from metadata supplied by the sample provider and were not determined by assay-based typing.

Notes on this clone: No cognate antigen has been identified for it. No quality values exist for individual bases; no much larger clone is one base distant.

Study-level results and caveats: The quantity of clinical and demographic metadata differed by source and by participant and was supplied without curation.

The immunoSEQ Assay, a bias-controlled multiplex PCR, was used to amplify TCRbeta CDR3 regions from genomic DNA. The published analysis was carried out like this. The number of nucleated cells in each sample was estimated from the amplification of reference gene primers within the assay. Sequence reads were collapsed and filtered to measure the absolute abundance of every unique TCRbeta CDR3 rearrangement. For each sample, productive Simpson clonality was calculated by taking the square root of Simpson's diversity index across productive rearrangements. TCRdb provides this immuneACCESS table in a form limited to in-frame rearrangements. Some clones are lacking; in checked studies, under half of them reflect an unresolved V gene, and why the rest are absent is not known. The V and J calls and clone size were taken over from that table, and D and trimming were inferred from the DNA. Here the sample has roughly 430,000 clones; around nine tenths occur a single time. In total, the top ten clones hold less than 1.5% of the sample.

Participants in the prospective study were enrolled through a virtual design, were aged about 18 to 89 years, and lived in 24 United States geographic areas. To assign participants to cohorts, the prospective study relied on clinical history that participants themselves reported in a screening survey and a study questionnaire. Exposed participants had been in contact with someone with a PCR-confirmed or clinician-diagnosed COVID-19 case within 2 weeks of study entry. In the prospective study, mobile phlebotomists collected whole blood, serum and a nasopharyngeal or oropharyngeal swab from each participant. Additional blood draws and questionnaires over a roughly two-month period could optionally be provided by prospective study participants. Prospective study blood samples were shipped either frozen or at room temperature before DNA extraction. Sequencing was carried out using PBMCs or T cells enriched from blood (not recorded which). The TCR sequence derives from a woman in her late teens or twenties who had been exposed to COVID-19.

Here is the DNA: TGTGCCAGCAGCTTACAGGGTTTGTCCGGAAACACCATATATTTT. Translated, it reads CASSLQGLSGNTIYF. The V and J segments used are TRBV7-6 and TRBJ1-3; TRBD1 might be the D gene, on 5 matching bases. V is shortened by 2 bases, J by 4 bases, and the region joining them spans 12 bases. The CDR3 runs 15 residues from the cysteine to the phenylalanine. Left in the record is the CDR3 DNA by itself, 45 bases read in frame from the first base. Per the germline V gene, SGHVS is the CDR1 and FNYEAQ is the CDR2.